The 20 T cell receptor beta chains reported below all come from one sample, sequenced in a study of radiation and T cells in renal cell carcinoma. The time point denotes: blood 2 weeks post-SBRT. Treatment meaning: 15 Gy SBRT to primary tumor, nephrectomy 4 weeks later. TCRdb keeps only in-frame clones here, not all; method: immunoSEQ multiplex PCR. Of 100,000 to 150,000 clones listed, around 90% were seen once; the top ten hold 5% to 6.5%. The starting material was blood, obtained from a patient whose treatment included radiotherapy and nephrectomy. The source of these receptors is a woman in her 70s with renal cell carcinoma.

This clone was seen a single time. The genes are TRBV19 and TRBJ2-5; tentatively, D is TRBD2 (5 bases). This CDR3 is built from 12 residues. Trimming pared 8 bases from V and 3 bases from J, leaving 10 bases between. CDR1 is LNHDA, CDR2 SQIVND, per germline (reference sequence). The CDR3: CASSGEKETQYF. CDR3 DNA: TGTGCCAGTTCCGGGGAGAAAGAGACCCAGTACTTC.

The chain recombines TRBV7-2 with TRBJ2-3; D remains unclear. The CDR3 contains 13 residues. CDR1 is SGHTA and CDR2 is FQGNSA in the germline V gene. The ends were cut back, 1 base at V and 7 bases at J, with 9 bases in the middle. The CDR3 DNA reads TGTGCCAGCAGCTTAGACTATACGAATACGCAGTATTTT. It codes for CASSLDYTNTQYF.

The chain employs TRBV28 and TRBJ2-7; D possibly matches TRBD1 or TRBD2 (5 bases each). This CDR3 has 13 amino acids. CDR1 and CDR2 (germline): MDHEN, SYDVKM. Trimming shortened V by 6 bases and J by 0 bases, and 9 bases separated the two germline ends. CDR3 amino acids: CASRGDVSYEQYF. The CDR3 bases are TGTGCCAGCAGAGGGGACGTCTCCTACGAGCAGTACTTC. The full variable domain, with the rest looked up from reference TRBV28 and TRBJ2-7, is DVKVTQSSRYLVKRTGEKVFLECVQDMDHENMFWYRQDPGLGLRLIYFSYDVKMKEKGDIPEGYSVSREKKERFSLILESASTNQTSMYLCASRGDVSYEQYFGPGTRLTVT.

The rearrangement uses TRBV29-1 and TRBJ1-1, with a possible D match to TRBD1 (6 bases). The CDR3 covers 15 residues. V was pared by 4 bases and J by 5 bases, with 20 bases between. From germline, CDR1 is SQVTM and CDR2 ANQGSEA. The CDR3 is CSVVGAGLLGTEAFF. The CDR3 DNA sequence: TGCAGCGTTGTGGGGGCTGGACTCCTGGGGACTGAAGCTTTCTTT.

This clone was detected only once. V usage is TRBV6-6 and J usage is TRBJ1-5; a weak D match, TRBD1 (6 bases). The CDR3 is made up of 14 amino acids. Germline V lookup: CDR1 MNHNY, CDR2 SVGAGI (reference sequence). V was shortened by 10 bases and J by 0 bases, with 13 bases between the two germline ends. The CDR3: CATTDRNSNQPQHF. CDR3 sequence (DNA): TGTGCCACTACGGACAGAAATAGCAATCAGCCCCAGCATTTT.

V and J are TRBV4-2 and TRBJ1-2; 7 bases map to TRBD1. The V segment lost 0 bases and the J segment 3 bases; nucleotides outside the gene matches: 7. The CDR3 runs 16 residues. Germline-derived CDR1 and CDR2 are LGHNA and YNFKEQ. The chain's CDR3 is CASSQDGGQGDYGYTF. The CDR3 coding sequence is TGTGCCAGCAGCCAAGATGGTGGTCAGGGGGACTATGGCTACACCTTC.

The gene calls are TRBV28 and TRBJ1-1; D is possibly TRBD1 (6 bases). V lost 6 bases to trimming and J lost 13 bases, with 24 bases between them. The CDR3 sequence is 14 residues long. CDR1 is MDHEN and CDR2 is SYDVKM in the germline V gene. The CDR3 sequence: CASSQSAGVRELFF. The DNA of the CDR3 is TGTGCCAGCAGCCAATCGGCAGGGGTCAGAGAACTTTTCTTT.

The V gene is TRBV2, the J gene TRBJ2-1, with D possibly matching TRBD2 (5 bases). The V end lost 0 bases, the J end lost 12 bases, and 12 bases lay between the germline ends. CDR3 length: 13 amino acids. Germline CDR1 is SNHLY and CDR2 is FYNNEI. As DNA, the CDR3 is TGTGCCAGCAGTGAAGCGGAACTAGATGGGCAGTTCTTC. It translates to CASSEAELDGQFF.

The DNA of the CDR3 is TGCAGCGTTGAAAACAGGGGGAACGAGCAGTACTTC. Its translation is CSVENRGNEQYF. The V gene is TRBV29-1, the J gene TRBJ2-7; 8 nucleotides agree with TRBD1. This CDR3 has 12 residues. V shed 2 bases, J shed 5 bases, and the junction held 2 bases outside the gene matches. CDR1 and CDR2 from the germline V gene are SQVTM and ANQGSEA.

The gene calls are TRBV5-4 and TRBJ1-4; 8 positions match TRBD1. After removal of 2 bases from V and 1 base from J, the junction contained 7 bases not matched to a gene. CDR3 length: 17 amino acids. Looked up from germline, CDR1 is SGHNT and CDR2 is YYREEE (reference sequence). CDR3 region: CASSFTDRARTNEKLFF. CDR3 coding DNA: TGTGCCAGCAGCTTTACGGACAGGGCAAGAACTAATGAAAAACTGTTTTTT.

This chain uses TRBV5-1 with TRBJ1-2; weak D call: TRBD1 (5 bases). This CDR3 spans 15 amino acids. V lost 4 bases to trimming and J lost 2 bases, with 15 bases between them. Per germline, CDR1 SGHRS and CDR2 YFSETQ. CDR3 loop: CASSDPWGGNYGYTF. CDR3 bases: TGCGCCAGCAGCGACCCGTGGGGCGGGAACTATGGCTACACCTTC.

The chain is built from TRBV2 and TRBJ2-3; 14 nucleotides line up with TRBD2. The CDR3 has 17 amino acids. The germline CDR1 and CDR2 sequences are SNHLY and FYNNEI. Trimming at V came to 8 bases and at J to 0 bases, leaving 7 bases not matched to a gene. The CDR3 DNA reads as TGTGCCAGCCTTCGGACTAGCGGGGGGACTAGCACAGATACGCAGTATTTT. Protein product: CASLRTSGGTSTDTQYF. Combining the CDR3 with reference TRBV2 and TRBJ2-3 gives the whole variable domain EPEVTQTPSHQVTQMGQEVILRCVPISNHLYFYWYRQILGQKVEFLVSFYNNEISEKSEIFDDQFSVERPDGSNFTLKIRSTKLEDSAMYFCASLRTSGGTSTDTQYFGPGTRLTVL.

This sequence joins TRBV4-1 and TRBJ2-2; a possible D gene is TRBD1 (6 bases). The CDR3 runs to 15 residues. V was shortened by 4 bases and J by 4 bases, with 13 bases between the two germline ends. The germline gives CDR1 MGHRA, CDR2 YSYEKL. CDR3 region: CASSPRDTSTGELFF. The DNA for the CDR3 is TGCGCCAGCAGCCCCCGGGACACAAGCACCGGGGAGCTGTTTTTT.

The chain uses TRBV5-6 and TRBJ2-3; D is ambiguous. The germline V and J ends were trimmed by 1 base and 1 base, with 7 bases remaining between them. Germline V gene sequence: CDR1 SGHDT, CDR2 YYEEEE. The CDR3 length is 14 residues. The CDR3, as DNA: TGTGCCAGCAGCTTGATATCGGGCACAGATACGCAGTATTTT. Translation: CASSLISGTDTQYF.

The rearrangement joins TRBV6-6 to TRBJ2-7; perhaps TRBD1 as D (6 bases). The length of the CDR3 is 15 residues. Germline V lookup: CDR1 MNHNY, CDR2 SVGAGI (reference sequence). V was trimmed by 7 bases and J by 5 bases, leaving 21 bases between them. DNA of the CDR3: TGTGCCAGCACCCTACAGGGCGCCCCCGGGGACGAGCAGTACTTC. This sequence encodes CASTLQGAPGDEQYF.

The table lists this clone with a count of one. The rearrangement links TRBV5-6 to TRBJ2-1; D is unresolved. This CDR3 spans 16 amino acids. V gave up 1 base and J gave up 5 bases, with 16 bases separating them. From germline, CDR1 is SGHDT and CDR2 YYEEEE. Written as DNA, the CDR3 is TGTGCCAGCAGCTTGATAGCTGCTCGGACGGACAATGAGCAGTTCTTC. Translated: CASSLIAARTDNEQFF. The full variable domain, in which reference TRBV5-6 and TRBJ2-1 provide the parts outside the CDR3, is DAGVTQSPTHLIKTRGQQVTLRCSPKSGHDTVSWYQQALGQGPQFIFQYYEEEERQRGNFPDRFSGHQFPNYSSELNVNALLLGDSALYLCASSLIAARTDNEQFFGPGTRLTVL.

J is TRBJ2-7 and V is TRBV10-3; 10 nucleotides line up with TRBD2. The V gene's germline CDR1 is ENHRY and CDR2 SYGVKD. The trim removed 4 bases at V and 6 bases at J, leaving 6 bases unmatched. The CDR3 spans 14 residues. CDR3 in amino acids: CAISGVAGGGEQYF. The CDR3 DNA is TGTGCCATCAGTGGCGTAGCGGGGGGAGGCGAGCAGTACTTC.

In DNA, the CDR3 is TGTGCCAGCAGCGTAGCCAGGGCTGGAAACACCATATATTTT. Translation gives CASSVARAGNTIYF. This chain connects TRBV9 to TRBJ1-3, with D tentatively TRBD1 (5 bases). CDR1 SGDLS and CDR2 YYNGEE come from the germline V gene. Trimming removed 0 bases at V and 2 bases at J, with 6 bases between. This CDR3 has 14 amino acids.

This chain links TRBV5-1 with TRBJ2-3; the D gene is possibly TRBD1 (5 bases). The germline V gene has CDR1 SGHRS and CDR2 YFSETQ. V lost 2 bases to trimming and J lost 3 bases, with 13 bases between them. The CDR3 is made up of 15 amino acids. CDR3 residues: CASSFAGSGTDTQYF. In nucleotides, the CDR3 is TGCGCCAGCAGCTTCGCAGGGTCCGGTACAGATACGCAGTATTTT.

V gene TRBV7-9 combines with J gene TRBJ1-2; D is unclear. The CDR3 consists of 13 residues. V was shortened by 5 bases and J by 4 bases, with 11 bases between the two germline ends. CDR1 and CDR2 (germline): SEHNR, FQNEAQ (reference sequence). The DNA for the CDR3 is TGTGCCAGCAGCACAGACACCTCCTATGGCTACACCTTC. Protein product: CASSTDTSYGYTF. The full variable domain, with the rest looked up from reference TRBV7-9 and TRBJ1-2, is DTGVSQNPRHKITKRGQNVTFRCDPISEHNRLYWYRQTLGQGPEFLTYFQNEAQLEKSRLLSDRFSAERPKGSFSTLEIQRTEQGDSAMYLCASSTDTSYGYTFGSGTRLTVV.